This TCR beta chain was sequenced in a study of shared clonotypes between healthy human individuals. Regarding the study as a whole: The study's rarefaction showed incomplete sorted-subset sequencing despite large depth.

The donors, all of them Caucasian adults, lived in Nashville, Tennessee. Produced via immunoSEQ multiplex PCR; TCRdb's table is partial and in-frame only. Among 600,000 to 800,000 clones listed, over 55% were seen once. CDR1 SNHLY and CDR2 FYNNEI come from the germline V gene. With 6 bases removed from V and 3 bases from J, the gap between germline ends came to 9 bases. This CDR3 has 13 amino acids. Details on this clone: Antigen specificity is unknown.

This clonotype was sampled from a woman aged 30 to 39 in good health. The sequencing input was memory CD4+ T cells sorted from blood. Subset reported: CD45RA-negative fraction. J is TRBJ1-5 and V is TRBV2; D perhaps matches TRBD1 (6 bases). CDR3 loop: CASSGQLNQPQHF. In nucleotides, the CDR3 is TGTGCCAGCAGCGGACAGCTCAATCAGCCCCAGCATTTT.